The sequence of this TCR beta chain was determined in a study of CD8 T cells in ankylosing spondylitis. The study, taken as a whole, reports: About 8 highly homologous variants formed a TCR beta motif that appeared characteristic of ankylosing spondylitis blood. Several of the motif variants were reported before in synovial fluid and blood from reactive arthritis.

TCRdb recomputed calls from the 5' RACE reads with MiXCR, one row per CDR3 protein. Of about 330,000 distinct CDR3 sequences listed, 6.5% to 10% were seen once; the top ten hold about 14%. This CDR3 is 15 amino acids long. The V gene lost 3 bases and the J gene lost 7 bases, with 17 bases spanning the gap. Germline CDR1 and CDR2: SGDLS and YYNGEE. On this clonotype: Its matching antigen is unknown.

This TCR derives from a male donor with ankylosing spondylitis. The chain employs TRBV9 and TRBJ2-1; D possibly corresponds to TRBD1 (7 bases). Sequencing was done on a sample of blood, either unsorted or a sorted T cell fraction (not recorded which). In DNA, the CDR3 is TGTGCCAGCAGCGGCAGGGGGGACAGAGGGAATGAGCAGTTCTTC. Translated: CASSGRGDRGNEQFF.